These 10 T cell receptor beta chains share one sample of origin, sequenced in a study of molecular identifiers for immune sequencing clone quantification. Via MiXCR, TCRdb re-called the PCR reads, giving one row per CDR3 protein. The data show about 640,000 distinct CDR3 sequences, just under 20% seen once. Sequencing used naive CD8+ T cells from blood, with Jurkat cell RNA spiked in. Subset given: FACS-sorted CD8+CD4-CCR7+CD45RA+ naive T cells. The receptors were gathered from a human donor in good health. Some libraries in this study had Jurkat cell RNA spiked in.

Of note for this clonotype: A much larger clone differs by one base, so this may be a read error. This chain joins TRBV28 and TRBJ1-1; 12 bases line up with TRBD1. Germline V gives CDR1 MDHEN, CDR2 SYDVKM. The CDR3 has 15 residues. V lost 6 bases, J lost 6 bases, and 8 bases stayed unmatched. DNA for the CDR3: TGTGCCAGCAGACTTCCGGGACAGGGGGCCTCTGAAGCTTTCTTT. Its translation: CASRLPGQGASEAFF.

This clonotype has a count of ten or more. This sequence joins TRBV27 and TRBJ2-3, with D perhaps matching TRBD2 (6 bases). Deletions cut 7 bases from V and 0 bases from J, with 17 bases between. The CDR3 totals 16 residues. Germline CDR1 MNHEY, CDR2 SMNVEV (reference sequence). The CDR3 reads CASNPLLAESTDTQYF. CDR3 DNA sequence: TGTGCCAGCAACCCGCTCTTAGCGGAGAGCACAGATACGCAGTATTTT.

This clonotype was detected ten times or more. The chain's CDR3 is CASSLDVSGYEQYF. DNA of the CDR3: TGTGCCAGCAGCTTGGATGTTAGCGGCTACGAGCAGTACTTC. The rearrangement uses TRBV5-4 and TRBJ2-7; maybe TRBD2 (6 bases). V lost 0 bases and J lost 3, with 10 bases in between. Germline V gives CDR1 SGHNT, CDR2 YYREEE (reference sequence). The CDR3 spans 14 residues.

As to this clonotype: A single base separates this from a much larger clone, so it may be a read error. V and J are TRBV7-2 and TRBJ2-5; 8 nucleotides agree with TRBD2. CDR1 is SGHTA and CDR2 is FQGNSA in the germline V gene. This CDR3 is built from 14 residues. The J segment lost 7 bases and the V segment lost 6 bases, leaving 10 bases of the junction unmatched. The CDR3 is CASRGIAGWGTQYF. The CDR3 DNA reads TGTGCCAGCAGGGGAATAGCGGGGTGGGGGACCCAGTACTTC.

Ten or more counts support this clonotype. The chain links TRBV27 to TRBJ1-1; perhaps TRBD1 as D (5 bases). V was pared by 5 bases and J by 0 bases, with 13 bases between. This CDR3 is 15 amino acids long. In germline, CDR1 is MNHEY, CDR2 SMNVEV (reference sequence). CDR3 amino acids: CASSGRDPMNTEAFF. The CDR3 bases are TGTGCCAGCAGTGGCAGGGACCCGATGAACACTGAAGCTTTCTTT.

A remark on this clonotype: An end of the junction differs from the germline gene, which may be a read error. The rearrangement joins TRBV28 to TRBJ1-6, with 7 bases that match TRBD1. The CDR3 loop spans 18 amino acids. Germline loops: CDR1 MDHEN, CDR2 SYDVKM. The CDR3 DNA reads as TGTGCCAGCAGCGCGGACAGGCCACTTGGCTCCTATAATACACCCCTCCACTTT. It specifies CASSADRPLGSYNTPLHF.

This clonotype was counted only a few times. CDR3 sequence (DNA): TGTGCCAGCAGCTCGAAACCCCCCGGAACCGGGGAGCTGTTTTTT. Encoded protein: CASSSKPPGTGELFF. The chain carries TRBV7-3 and TRBJ2-2; D not resolved. Germline assignment: CDR1 SGHTA and CDR2 FQGTGA. Trimming took off 4 bases at V and 5 bases at J, with 14 bases between the two ends. This CDR3 region has 15 residues.

With respect to this clonotype: A much larger clone sits a single nucleotide away, making a read error possible. The chain recombines TRBV29-1 with TRBJ2-2; D might be TRBD2 (5 bases). There are 13 residues in the CDR3. Germline assignment: CDR1 SQVTM and CDR2 ANQGSEA. This chain's CDR3 is CSVDAANTGELSF. The CDR3 nucleotides read TGCAGCGTTGATGCAGCGAACACCGGGGAGCTGTCTTTT.

At least ten counts were recorded for this clonotype. This chain links TRBV24-1 with TRBJ2-2; perhaps TRBD2 as D (6 bases). CDR1 and CDR2 from the germline V gene are KGHDR and SFDVKD. V was trimmed by 7 bases and J by 4 bases, leaving 9 bases between them. CDR3 size: 13 residues. DNA of the CDR3: TGTGCCACCAGGGTGGGAGGCACCGGGGAGCTGTTTTTT. Protein: CATRVGGTGELFF.

V and J are TRBV27 and TRBJ2-7; 9 bases match TRBD2. Germline V gene lookup returns CDR1 MNHEY and CDR2 SMNVEV (reference sequence). CDR3 length: 16 residues. The ends lost 2 bases at V and 7 bases at J; junction bases unmatched: 12. DNA for the CDR3: TGTGCCAGCAGTTTAAGCGCAGGAGCGGGAGGAATTGAGCAGTACTTC. Translating it yields CASSLSAGAGGIEQYF.